This is a list of T cell receptor beta chains from one sample in a study of blood T cell repertoires in COVID-19. Measured with immunoSEQ multiplex PCR; TCRdb has only the in-frame clones, and not every one. The sample lists fewer than 450,000 clones, 88% seen once, with about 1.2% in the top ten. The sequencing sample was made of PBMCs or T cells enriched from blood (not recorded which). The receptors originated from a woman aged 18-35 years who had recovered from COVID-19. The CDR3 runs from the conserved cysteine through the conserved F or W. D genes are given only for firm matches. Clone size is shown for a subset of rows, as once, few, many or a class of expanded clone.

J gene,V gene,clone size,D gene,CDR3 DNA,CDR3 protein
TRBJ2-7,TRBV27,.,.,TGTGCCAGCAGTTTATCCCCGGGTCGACCGGTCCACGAGCAGTACTTC,CASSLSPGRPVHEQYF
TRBJ1-2,TRBV9,.,TRBD1,TGTGCCAGCACGGGACAGGTAAACTATGGCTACACCTTC,CASTGQVNYGYTF
TRBJ1-2,TRBV7-3,.,.,TGTGCCAGCAGCGTCGGGGGGCCGACCTCTAACTATGGCTACACCTTC,CASSVGGPTSNYGYTF
TRBJ2-2,TRBV7-3,.,.,TGTGCCAGCAGCCTCAGTGCGGGGTTCGGGGAGCTGTTTTTT,CASSLSAGFGELFF
TRBJ1-2,TRBV19,.,.,TGTGCCAGTAGGAGATCGGAGGGAGGCTACACCTTC,CASRRSEGGYTF
TRBJ1-2,TRBV6-2/TRBV6-3,.,TRBD1,TGTGCCAGCAGTGGGACAGCTAATAACTATGGCTACACCTTC,CASSGTANNYGYTF
TRBJ1-6,TRBV7-2,.,TRBD1,TGTGCCAGCAGCTCCGGGACAGTCAATAATTCACCCCTCCACTTT,CASSSGTVNNSPLHF
TRBJ1-6,TRBV24-1,.,TRBD1,TGTGCCACCCCCGCCCTCGGGACAGGGGGCCTCCAAGATAATTCACCCCTCCACTTT,CATPALGTGGLQDNSPLHF
TRBJ2-1,TRBV7-9,.,TRBD2,TGTGCCAGCAGCCCGGGACTAGCGGGTGAGCAGTTCTTC,CASSPGLAGEQFF
TRBJ2-5,TRBV7-9,.,.,TGTGCCAGCAGCCCTTCGCGGAGCCAAGAGACCCAGTACTTC,CASSPSRSQETQYF
TRBJ2-5,TRBV19,once,.,TGTGCCAGTAGCGGGGGGCGCGTTGACGAGACCCAGTACTTC,CASSGGRVDETQYF
TRBJ2-3,TRBV18,.,TRBD2,TGTGCCAGCTCACCCCCCGGTCGTCTAGCGGTTCGCACAGATACGCAGTATTTT,CASSPPGRLAVRTDTQYF
TRBJ2-6,TRBV3-1/TRBV3-2,.,TRBD1,TGTGCCAGCAGCCGACCCCGGGCGGACAGGTTCTCCGGGGCCAACGTCCTGACTTTC,CASSRPRADRFSGANVLTF
TRBJ1-1,TRBV7-9,.,.,TGTGCCAGCAGCTTAAAAGGGGGTGGGGTGAACACTGAAGCTTTCTTT,CASSLKGGGVNTEAFF
TRBJ1-2,TRBV19,.,.,TGTGCCAGTACTCCCCCCAACAGGCAACTCTATGGCTACACCTTC,CASTPPNRQLYGYTF
TRBJ1-1,TRBV5-1,.,.,TGCGCCAGCAGCTTGCGTTTACGGGACACTGAAGCTTTCTTT,CASSLRLRDTEAFF
TRBJ1-1,TRBV9,.,.,TGTGCCAGCACCACGGGGGTGATGAACACTGAAGCTTTCTTT,CASTTGVMNTEAFF
TRBJ2-5,TRBV7-9,.,.,TGTGCCAGCAGCTTATCCGGGGGAGAGACCCAGTACTTC,CASSLSGGETQYF
TRBJ2-7,TRBV19,.,.,TGTGCCAGTAGTACACAGGGTCCCTCCTACGAGCAGTACTTC,CASSTQGPSYEQYF
TRBJ2-1,TRBV27,.,.,TGTGCCAGCATGGAGGGCGGCAGCCCCTACAATGAGCAGTTCTTC,CASMEGGSPYNEQFF
TRBJ2-5,TRBV6-5,.,.,TGTGCCAGCAGTACCACCGGGTCCCAAGAGACCCAGTACTTC,CASSTTGSQETQYF
TRBJ1-2,TRBV7-9,.,TRBD1,TGTGCCAGCAGCTTTGAGGGGGCACTTGGCTACACCTTC,CASSFEGALGYTF
TRBJ1-4,TRBV3-1/TRBV3-2,.,.,TGTGCCAGCAGCCCTTCCTCGGGGATCGGGACTAATGAAAAACTGTTTTTT,CASSPSSGIGTNEKLFF
TRBJ1-3,TRBV9,.,TRBD1,TGTGCCAGCAGCCCCTGGACAGGAGCTGGAAACACCATATATTTT,CASSPWTGAGNTIYF
TRBJ1-2,TRBV18,.,TRBD1,TGTGCCAGCTCACCACCGAACACGGGACAGAACTATGGCTACACCTTC,CASSPPNTGQNYGYTF
TRBJ2-7,TRBV9,.,TRBD2,TGTGCCAGCAGCCCGAATCGACTAGCGGGGGTCGAGCAGTACTTC,CASSPNRLAGVEQYF
TRBJ1-5,TRBV11-2,.,.,TGTGCCAGCAGCTTAGAGGGCCCCTCGCCCCAGCATTTT,CASSLEGPSPQHF
TRBJ1-6,TRBV6-4,once,.,TGTGCCAGCAGTGACGTACACGTCCGGGACTGGAGTTCACCCCTCCACTTT,CASSDVHVRDWSSPLHF
TRBJ1-5,TRBV4-1,.,.,TGCGCCAGCAGCCAAGATGGCAGTAGCAATCAGCCCCAGCATTTT,CASSQDGSSNQPQHF
TRBJ2-1,TRBV28,.,TRBD1,TGTGCCAGCCTGGGGGACAGGGTCACAGGTGAGCAGTTCTTC,CASLGDRVTGEQFF
TRBJ1-5,TRBV2,.,.,TGTGCCAGCAGTGAATGGCAGGGCAATCAGCCCCAGCATTTT,CASSEWQGNQPQHF
TRBJ2-5,TRBV9,.,TRBD2,TGTGCCAGCAGCGCCTTAAGCGGGGGCGGGGGAGAGACCCAGTACTTC,CASSALSGGGGETQYF
TRBJ1-4,TRBV15,few,TRBD1,TGTGCCACCAGCGTCAGGACAGGCTTTAATGAAAAACTGTTTTTT,CATSVRTGFNEKLFF
TRBJ2-7,TRBV11-2,.,TRBD1,TGTGCCAGCAGCTTAACCCAAACCGGGACAGGGGCCTACGAGCAGTACTTC,CASSLTQTGTGAYEQYF
TRBJ2-7,TRBV5-1,.,TRBD1,TGCGCCAGCAGCTCCCGCCGCGGGGACAGGGCAACCTACGAGCAGTACTTC,CASSSRRGDRATYEQYF
TRBJ1-2,TRBV28,.,.,TGTGCCACCGCAACCCCGGGGGGAACTAACTATGGCTACACCTTC,CATATPGGTNYGYTF